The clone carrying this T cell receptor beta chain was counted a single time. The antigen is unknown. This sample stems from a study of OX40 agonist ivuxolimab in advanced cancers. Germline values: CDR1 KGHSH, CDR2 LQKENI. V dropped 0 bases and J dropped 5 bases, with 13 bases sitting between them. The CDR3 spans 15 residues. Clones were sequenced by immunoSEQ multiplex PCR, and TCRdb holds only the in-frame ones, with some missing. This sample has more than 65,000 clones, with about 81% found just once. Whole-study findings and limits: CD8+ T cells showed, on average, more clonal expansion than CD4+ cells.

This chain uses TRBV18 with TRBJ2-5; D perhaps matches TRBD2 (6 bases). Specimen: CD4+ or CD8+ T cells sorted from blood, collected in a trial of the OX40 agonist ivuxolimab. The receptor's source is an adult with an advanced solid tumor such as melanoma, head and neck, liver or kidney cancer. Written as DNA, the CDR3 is TGTGCCAGCTCACCACCGGGACTTACGCGGGAGACCCAGTACTTC. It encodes CASSPPGLTRETQYF.